The source of this T cell receptor beta chain is a study of blood T cell repertoires in COVID-19. Study in general: There were acute and convalescent COVID-19 samples, and they came from the United States, Italy and Spain.

In the study's own analysis: Amplifying reference gene primers gave estimates of nucleated cell counts. Profiling relied on immunoSEQ multiplex PCR, and the TCRdb table lists in-frame clones only, not all of them. V, J and clone size derive from that table, while D and trimming were established from the DNA sequence. The sample lists about 280,000 clones, 90% seen once, with 1.7% in the top ten. This clone was detected once. The CDR3 totals 14 residues. The germline V and J ends were trimmed by 1 base and 4 bases, with 10 bases remaining between them. Germline loops: CDR1 LGHNA, CDR2 YSLEER. Material: PBMCs or T cells enriched from blood (not recorded which). The chain has TRBV4-3 and TRBJ1-2; D unclear. The TCR originated in a woman between 18 and 29 years old with acute COVID-19. The CDR3 region has the DNA TGCGCCAGCAGCCAAGGCACCGGTCCCTATGGCTACACCTTC. Translating it yields CASSQGTGPYGYTF.